One sample yielded the 10 T cell receptor beta chains listed below, sequenced in a study of T cells after yellow fever vaccination. MiXCR, applied by TCRdb to the 5' RACE reads, yields one record per CDR3 protein. Here the sample spans some 290,000 distinct CDR3 sequences, about 10% being singletons. Specimen: CD4+ T cells sorted from PBMCs, collected 45 days after the yellow fever booster vaccination. These receptors were obtained from a man between 18 and 29 years old who received the YFV17D yellow fever vaccine.

In this sample, this clonotype turned up many times. This chain connects TRBV29-1 to TRBJ2-3; 9 bases map to TRBD2. Germline V gives CDR1 SQVTM, CDR2 ANQGSEA. The CDR3 is 12 amino acids. V was pared by 5 bases and J by 4 bases, with 1 base of the junction left unmatched. CDR3 in DNA: TGCAGCGTTCGGACTAGCGCAGATACGCAGTATTTT. It specifies CSVRTSADTQYF.

This clonotype showed up just a few times. The chain links TRBV7-6 to TRBJ1-6, with D perhaps matching TRBD1 (6 bases). V was shortened by 11 bases and J by 5 bases, with 16 bases between the two germline ends. CDR1 and CDR2 (germline): SGHVS, FNYEAQ. This CDR3 region has 14 residues. The CDR3 sequence: CAGGRDTDNSPLHF. In DNA, the CDR3 is TGTGCCGGGGGGAGGGACACCGATAATTCACCCCTCCACTTT.

This clonotype was found a few times. This chain uses TRBV29-1 with TRBJ2-3, with D possibly TRBD1 on 5 matching bases. Germline CDR1 is SQVTM and CDR2 is ANQGSEA. CDR3 length equals 15 residues. V was shortened by 7 bases and J by 6 bases, with 23 bases between the two germline ends. The CDR3 nucleotides read TGCAGCGCTGCAGAAGGGTGGCAGGGCGTCGATACGCAGTATTTT. Protein product: CSAAEGWQGVDTQYF.

This clonotype came up a few times. The gene calls are TRBV29-1 and TRBJ1-1; TRBD1 is a possible D gene (6 bases). CDR3 length equals 14 residues. Germline V gene sequence: CDR1 SQVTM, CDR2 ANQGSEA. Trimming shortened V by 4 bases and J by 2 bases, and 14 bases separated the two germline ends. The chain's CDR3 is CSVGGANGNTEAFF. The CDR3 DNA follows: TGCAGCGTTGGGGGGGCTAACGGTAACACTGAAGCTTTCTTT.

This chain connects TRBV4-1 to TRBJ1-5; D possibly corresponds to TRBD1 (5 bases). Germline V gene sequence: CDR1 MGHRA, CDR2 YSYEKL. V shed 0 bases and J shed 1 base, with 10 bases lying between them. The CDR3 has 16 amino acids. The CDR3 loop is CASSQDTRGSNQPQHF. In DNA, the CDR3 is TGCGCCAGCAGCCAAGACACCCGGGGGAGCAATCAGCCCCAGCATTTT.

In this sample, this clonotype turned up a few times. This chain connects TRBV2 to TRBJ2-7, with D possibly matching TRBD1 (5 bases). The germline CDR1 and CDR2 sequences are SNHLY and FYNNEI. CDR3 length: 13 residues. V lost 5 bases and J lost 1, with 9 bases in between. The CDR3 nucleotides read TGTGCCAGCAGTTCAGGGAATTCCTACGAGCAGTACTTC. This encodes CASSSGNSYEQYF.

The chain has TRBV5-1 and TRBJ2-5, with D perhaps matching TRBD1 (5 bases). Germline assignment: CDR1 SGHRS and CDR2 YFSETQ. Trimming left V 0 bases short and J 5 bases short, with 11 bases between. The CDR3 runs to 14 residues. CDR3 region: CASSLVPGLETQYF. The CDR3 nucleotides read TGCGCCAGCAGCTTGGTACCAGGGCTCGAGACCCAGTACTTC. The full variable domain, rest sourced from reference TRBV5-1 and TRBJ2-5, is KAGVTQTPRYLIKTRGQQVTLSCSPISGHRSVSWYQQTPGQGLQFLFEYFSETQRNKGNFPGRFSGRQFSNSRSEMNVSTLELGDSALYLCASSLVPGLETQYFGPGTRLLVL.

V is TRBV10-3 and J is TRBJ2-5, with 8 bases fitting TRBD2. Unmatched junction bases numbered 9, after V lost 6 bases and J lost 3 bases. Germline V gene data show CDR1 as ENHRY and CDR2 as SYGVKD. The CDR3 is 15 residues long. CDR3 amino acids: CAIRDSGDGKETQYF. In DNA, the CDR3 is TGTGCCATCAGAGATAGCGGGGACGGAAAAGAGACCCAGTACTTC.

This clonotype has more than one count but fewer than ten. The gene calls are TRBV11-1 and TRBJ2-2, with 7 positions matching TRBD2. The V gene's germline CDR1 is SGHAT and CDR2 FQDESV (reference sequence). CDR3 length: 16 amino acids. With V trimmed by 7 bases and J by 3 bases, 11 bases remained unmatched. CDR3 in DNA: TGTGCCAGCACGGGGGGTGACTACTATTACACCGGGGAGCTGTTTTTT. Translating gives CASTGGDYYYTGELFF.

Only a few counts were recorded for this clonotype. This rearrangement joins TRBV7-2 to TRBJ2-2, with D perhaps assigned TRBD1 or TRBD2 (5 bases each). The germline V gene has CDR1 SGHTA and CDR2 FQGNSA. The CDR3 totals 14 residues. V was cut by 3 bases and J by 4 bases, with 9 bases left in between. The chain's CDR3 is CASSLGVRTGELFF. The CDR3 nucleotides are TGTGCCAGCAGCTTGGGGGTCCGCACCGGGGAGCTGTTTTTT.